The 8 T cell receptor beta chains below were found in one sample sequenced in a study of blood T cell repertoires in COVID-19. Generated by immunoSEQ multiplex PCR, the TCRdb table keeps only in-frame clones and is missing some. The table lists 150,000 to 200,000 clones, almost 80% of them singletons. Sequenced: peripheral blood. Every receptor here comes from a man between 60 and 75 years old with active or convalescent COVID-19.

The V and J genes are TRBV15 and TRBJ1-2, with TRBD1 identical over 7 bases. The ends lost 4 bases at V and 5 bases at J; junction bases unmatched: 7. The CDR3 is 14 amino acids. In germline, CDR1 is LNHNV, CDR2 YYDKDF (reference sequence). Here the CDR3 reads CATSIRTGPYGYTF. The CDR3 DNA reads TGTGCCACCAGCATAAGGACAGGACCTTATGGCTACACCTTC.

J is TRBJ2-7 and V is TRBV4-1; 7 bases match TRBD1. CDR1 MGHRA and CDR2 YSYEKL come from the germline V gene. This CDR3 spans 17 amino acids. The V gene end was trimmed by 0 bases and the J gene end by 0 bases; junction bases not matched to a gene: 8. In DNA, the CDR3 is TGCGCCAGCAGCCAAGAAGGCGGACAGGTGGCCTCCTACGAGCAGTACTTC. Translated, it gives CASSQEGGQVASYEQYF.

The CDR3: CASSSTGVGADTQYF. In DNA form, the CDR3 reads TGTGCCAGCAGTTCTACAGGGGTTGGGGCAGATACGCAGTATTTT. The rearrangement uses TRBV28 and TRBJ2-3; TRBD1 aligns across 7 bases. This CDR3 is 15 amino acids long. The germline gives CDR1 MDHEN, CDR2 SYDVKM. Losses at the gene ends were 4 bases for V and 4 bases for J; bases not matched to a gene: 8. Drawing the rest from reference TRBV28 and TRBJ2-3, the complete variable domain is DVKVTQSSRYLVKRTGEKVFLECVQDMDHENMFWYRQDPGLGLRLIYFSYDVKMKEKGDIPEGYSVSREKKERFSLILESASTNQTSMYLCASSSTGVGADTQYFGPGTRLTVL.

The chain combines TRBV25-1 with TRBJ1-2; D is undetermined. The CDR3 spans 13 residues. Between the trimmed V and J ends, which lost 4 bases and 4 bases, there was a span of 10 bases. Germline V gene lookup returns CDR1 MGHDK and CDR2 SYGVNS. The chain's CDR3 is CASSALRSYGYTF. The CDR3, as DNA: TGTGCCAGCAGTGCTCTTAGGAGCTATGGCTACACCTTC.

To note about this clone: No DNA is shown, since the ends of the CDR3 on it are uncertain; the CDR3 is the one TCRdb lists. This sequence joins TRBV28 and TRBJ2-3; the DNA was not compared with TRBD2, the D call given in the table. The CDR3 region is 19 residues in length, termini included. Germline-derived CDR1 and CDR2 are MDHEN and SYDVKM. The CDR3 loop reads CASSLFLSLRDSLTDTQYF.

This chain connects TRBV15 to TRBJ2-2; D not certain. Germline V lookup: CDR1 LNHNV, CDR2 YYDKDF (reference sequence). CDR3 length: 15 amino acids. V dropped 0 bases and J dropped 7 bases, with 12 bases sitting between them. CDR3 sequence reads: CATSRDYEQNGELFF. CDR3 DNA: TGTGCCACCAGCAGAGATTACGAACAGAACGGGGAGCTGTTTTTT.

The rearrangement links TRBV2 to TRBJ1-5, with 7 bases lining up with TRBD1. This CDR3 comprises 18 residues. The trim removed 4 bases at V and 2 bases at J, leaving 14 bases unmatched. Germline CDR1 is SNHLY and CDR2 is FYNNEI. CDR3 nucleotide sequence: TGTGCCAGCAGTGGGGCAGGGGGATCCGAAGTCGGCAATCAGCCCCAGCATTTT. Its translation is CASSGAGGSEVGNQPQHF.

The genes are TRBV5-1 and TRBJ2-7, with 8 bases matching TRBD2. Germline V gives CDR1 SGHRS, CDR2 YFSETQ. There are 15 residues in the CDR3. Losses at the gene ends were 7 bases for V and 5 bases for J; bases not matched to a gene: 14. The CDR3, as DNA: TGCGCCAGCCGCCTGGAAGCGGGAGTATTAAACGAGCAGTACTTC. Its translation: CASRLEAGVLNEQYF. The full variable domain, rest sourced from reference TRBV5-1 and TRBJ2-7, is KAGVTQTPRYLIKTRGQQVTLSCSPISGHRSVSWYQQTPGQGLQFLFEYFSETQRNKGNFPGRFSGRQFSNSRSEMNVSTLELGDSALYLCASRLEAGVLNEQYFGPGTRLTVT.